The 23 T cell receptor beta chains below come from one sample, sequenced in a study of beta chain features in type 1 diabetes. Whole-study findings and limits: For Type 1 diabetes patients, all four CD4+ subsets carried TCRB CDR3s that were moderately but significantly shorter.

The study reverse transcribed the entire isolated RNA, so it sequenced expressed TCRB transcripts. TCRdb's copy holds only in-frame clones and misses some; the assay was immunoSEQ multiplex PCR. Among 150,000 or so clones listed, about 9% were seen once. Their cognate antigens are unknown. Sequenced input: central memory CD4+ T cells from blood. Receptor source: a woman between 18 and 29 years old with type 1 diabetes.

This chain connects TRBV7-2 to TRBJ2-1; D is possibly TRBD2 (5 bases). The germline CDR1 and CDR2 sequences are SGHTA and FQGNSA. The CDR3 runs 13 residues. V was shortened by 1 base and J by 12 bases, with 13 bases between the two germline ends. The CDR3 here is CASSLDWAGGQFF. The CDR3 region has the DNA TGTGCCAGCAGCTTAGATTGGGCAGGAGGGCAGTTCTTC.

The rearrangement uses TRBV6-1 and TRBJ2-6; D is unresolved. Per germline, CDR1 MNHNS and CDR2 SASEGT. This CDR3 comprises 15 residues. V was trimmed by 0 bases and J by 2 bases, leaving 5 bases between them. CDR3 nucleotide sequence: TGTGCCAGCAGTGAAGCAGAGGCTGGGGCCAACGTCCTGACTTTC. It specifies CASSEAEAGANVLTF.

This clone was observed a handful of times. V usage is TRBV19 and J usage is TRBJ2-2; 10 nucleotides agree with TRBD1. The germline CDR1 and CDR2 sequences are LNHDA and SQIVND (reference sequence). The CDR3 runs to 15 residues. J gave up 5 bases and V 3 bases, and 3 bases lay outside the gene matches. The CDR3 loop reads CASSMGQGWTGELFF. Written as DNA, the CDR3 is TGTGCCAGTAGTATGGGACAGGGGTGGACCGGGGAGCTGTTTTTT.

There are a few counts of this clone. The V and J genes are TRBV4-1 and TRBJ1-5; D call uncertain. Germline V gene sequence: CDR1 MGHRA, CDR2 YSYEKL. The CDR3 covers 15 residues. Deletions cut 2 bases from V and 0 bases from J, with 8 bases between. CDR3 DNA: TGCGCCAGCAGCCAATCTGACAATAGCAATCAGCCCCAGCATTTT. Residues: CASSQSDNSNQPQHF.

The gene calls are TRBV5-1 and TRBJ2-1; 7 bases match TRBD2. The trim removed 0 bases at V and 2 bases at J, leaving 2 bases unmatched. Germline V gene sequence: CDR1 SGHRS, CDR2 YFSETQ. CDR3 length: 15 amino acids. CDR3 region: CASSLDGGTYNEQFF. The CDR3 DNA follows: TGCGCCAGCAGCTTGGACGGGGGGACCTACAATGAGCAGTTCTTC.

The gene calls are TRBV5-1 and TRBJ2-6; D perhaps matches TRBD1 (5 bases). Trimming shortened V by 0 bases and J by 2 bases, and 6 bases separated the two germline ends. Germline values: CDR1 SGHRS, CDR2 YFSETQ. The CDR3 sequence is 15 residues long. The CDR3 nucleotides read TGCGCCAGCAGCTTGGAACAGGCTGGGGCCAACGTCCTGACTTTC. Protein: CASSLEQAGANVLTF.

The chain couples TRBV28 to TRBJ2-1; D is perhaps TRBD1 (6 bases). CDR1 is MDHEN, CDR2 SYDVKM, per germline. The CDR3 extends over 13 amino acids. V lost 8 bases to trimming and J lost 2 bases, with 10 bases between them. The CDR3 reads CASVQGTYNEQFF. The CDR3 DNA is TGTGCCAGCGTACAGGGAACCTACAATGAGCAGTTCTTC.

The rearrangement joins TRBV4-1 to TRBJ1-2; TRBD1 is a possible D gene (5 bases). CDR3 length: 15 residues. The germline gives CDR1 MGHRA, CDR2 YSYEKL. V was shortened by 5 bases and J by 0 bases, with 13 bases between the two germline ends. The CDR3 DNA reads TGCGCCAGCAGCACGATACAGGATTCTAACTATGGCTACACCTTC. Translation gives CASSTIQDSNYGYTF.

This clone was found a few times. This sequence joins TRBV7-2 and TRBJ2-1; D call uncertain. CDR1 is SGHTA and CDR2 is FQGNSA in the germline V gene. V lost 2 bases and J 3 bases, leaving 8 bases between the germline ends. The CDR3 consists of 14 residues. CDR3 in DNA: TGTGCCAGCAGCTTATGGCCAGTCTACAATGAGCAGTTCTTC. This sequence encodes CASSLWPVYNEQFF.

This clone appeared a few times. V is TRBV28 and J is TRBJ2-7; no clear D gene. Germline V gene data show CDR1 as MDHEN and CDR2 as SYDVKM. CDR3 length equals 12 residues. Deletions cut 5 bases from V and 5 bases from J, with 10 bases between. This chain's CDR3 is CASSQPGHEQYF. The CDR3 DNA reads as TGTGCCAGCAGTCAACCAGGCCACGAGCAGTACTTC.

This clone showed up just a few times. As DNA, the CDR3 is TGCGCCAGCAGCCAAGGGACTGTCCGTAACTATGGCTACACCTTC. Amino acid sequence: CASSQGTVRNYGYTF. The chain has TRBV4-3 and TRBJ1-2; D call uncertain. The V end lost 1 base, the J end lost 1 base, and 10 bases lay between the germline ends. The germline V gene has CDR1 LGHNA and CDR2 YSLEER. The CDR3 has 15 residues.

The rearrangement joins TRBV13 to TRBJ2-6, with D possibly matching TRBD1 (6 bases). CDR1 and CDR2 (germline): PRHDT, FYEKMQ (reference sequence). The CDR3 has 15 amino acids. The V gene lost 5 bases and the J gene lost 3 bases, with 11 bases spanning the gap. The CDR3 here is CASSPTGHGANVLTF. CDR3 nucleotides: TGTGCCAGCAGCCCCACAGGGCATGGGGCCAACGTCCTGACTTTC.

The V call is TRBV18, the J call TRBJ2-4; the match to TRBD1 covers 11 bases. With V trimmed by 5 bases and J by 7 bases, 10 bases remained unmatched. The germline gives CDR1 KGHSH, CDR2 LQKENI. The CDR3 covers 16 residues. In DNA, the CDR3 is TGTGCCAGCTCATTCGGACAGGGGGCTTCGGGGAACATTCAGTACTTC. Protein product: CASSFGQGASGNIQYF.

The chain employs TRBV11-1 and TRBJ2-5; maybe TRBD2 (6 bases). The CDR3 loop spans 14 amino acids. Germline loops: CDR1 SGHAT, CDR2 FQDESV (reference sequence). The germline V and J ends were trimmed by 5 bases and 5 bases, with 15 bases remaining between them. The CDR3: CASSLGWGRETQYF. The CDR3 DNA follows: TGTGCCAGCAGCCTCGGTTGGGGGAGGGAGACCCAGTACTTC.

As concerns this clone: This may arise from a read error, as a much more abundant clone is one base away. V and J are TRBV7-8 and TRBJ1-6, with 7 bases aligning to TRBD1. After removal of 0 bases from V and 7 bases from J, the junction contained 3 bases not matched to a gene. This CDR3 has 15 residues. Germline loops: CDR1 SGHVS, CDR2 FQNEAQ. For the CDR3, the DNA is TGTGCCAGCAGCTTAGCCGGGACAGAAAATTCACCCCTCCACTTT. Translation: CASSLAGTENSPLHF.

The gene calls are TRBV30 and TRBJ1-1; D possibly corresponds to TRBD1 (6 bases). CDR3 length: 13 residues. V was shortened by 2 bases and J by 14 bases, with 21 bases between the two germline ends. Germline V gives CDR1 GTSNPN, CDR2 SVGIG (reference sequence). The CDR3 loop reads CAWSPTRRGAPFF. CDR3 coding DNA: TGTGCCTGGAGTCCCACCCGACGGGGGGCCCCGTTCTTT.

This clone was detected only a few times. The chain is built from TRBV20-1 and TRBJ1-1, with D hard to call. The CDR3 runs to 11 residues. V lost 5 bases, J lost 1 base, and 5 bases lay in between. Germline assignment: CDR1 DFQATT and CDR2 SNEGSKA (reference sequence). The CDR3 sequence is CSAHRNTEAFF. CDR3 DNA: TGCAGTGCTCACAGGAACACTGAAGCTTTCTTT.

This chain uses TRBV7-9 with TRBJ2-5; D is possibly TRBD2 (7 bases). The CDR3 totals 17 residues. Germline V lookup: CDR1 SEHNR, CDR2 FQNEAQ (reference sequence). V lost 1 base to trimming and J lost 7 bases, with 22 bases between them. DNA of the CDR3: TGTGCCAGCAGCTTAGATAGTGTACGCGGGGGCATATGGACCCAGTACTTC. This gives the protein CASSLDSVRGGIWTQYF.

The V call is TRBV7-9, the J call TRBJ2-2; 8 nucleotides agree with TRBD2. Per the germline V gene, CDR1 is SEHNR and CDR2 is FQNEAQ (reference sequence). The CDR3 spans 16 residues. The J segment lost 1 base and the V segment lost 6 bases, leaving 7 bases of the junction unmatched. This CDR3 reads CASRPSGRGNTGELFF. The CDR3 DNA follows: TGTGCCAGCAGACCAAGCGGGAGAGGGAACACCGGGGAGCTGTTTTTT.

This chain joins TRBV19 and TRBJ2-5; maybe TRBD2 (5 bases). Germline V gene lookup returns CDR1 LNHDA and CDR2 SQIVND (reference sequence). The length of the CDR3 is 14 residues. With 5 bases removed from V and 9 bases from J, the gap between germline ends came to 19 bases. Written as DNA, the CDR3 is TGTGCCAGTAGTCAAGATGCCGGGGATATGGCCCAGTACTTC. It specifies CASSQDAGDMAQYF.

The gene calls are TRBV6-6 and TRBJ2-5; a possible D gene is TRBD2 (5 bases). The length of the CDR3 is 12 residues. V lost 5 bases to trimming and J lost 9 bases, with 13 bases between them. From germline, CDR1 is MNHNY and CDR2 SVGAGI (reference sequence). CDR3 in amino acids: CASSPSERAQYF. CDR3 DNA sequence: TGTGCCAGCAGTCCCTCCGAGAGGGCCCAGTACTTC.

The rearrangement uses TRBV30 and TRBJ1-4; no clear D gene. The germline V gene encodes CDR1 GTSNPN and CDR2 SVGIG (reference sequence). Trimming cost V 5 bases and J 0 bases, with 13 bases left between them. The CDR3 runs 15 residues. The DNA for the CDR3 is TGTGCCTGGGGGCGAGGAGGGACAACTAATGAAAAACTGTTTTTT. It codes for CAWGRGGTTNEKLFF.

The V call is TRBV11-2, the J call TRBJ2-5; 9 bases agree with TRBD1. Germline CDR1 SGHAT, CDR2 FQNNGV. With V trimmed by 5 bases and J by 3 bases, 4 bases remained unmatched. The CDR3 has 14 amino acids. CDR3 nucleotide sequence: TGTGCCAGCAGCCAAGGACAGGGGAAAGAGACCCAGTACTTC. This sequence encodes CASSQGQGKETQYF.